The rows below give T cell receptor beta chains drawn from one sample of a study of immune characterization of retroperitoneal liposarcoma. Via MiXCR, TCRdb re-called the PCR reads, giving one row per CDR3 protein. Of 6,500 to 7,000 distinct CDR3 sequences in the sample, roughly 28% are singletons; the top ten hold around 44%. Specimen: blood. Receptors were obtained from a male donor with retroperitoneal liposarcoma. Each CDR3 is given with its conserved first and last residue. The D gene is left open where the match is weak. Only part of the rows carry a size: once, few, many, or a class if the clone is expanded.

j_gene | v_gene | abundance | d_gene | CDR3aa | CDR3nt
TRBJ1-3 | TRBV20-1 | NA | NA | CSARDPRGNTIYF | TGCAGTGCTAGAGATCCCAGAGGAAACACCATATATTTT
TRBJ1-2 | TRBV30 | many | TRBD1 | CAWTAYGDRDNYGYTF | TGTGCCTGGACGGCATACGGGGACAGGGATAACTATGGCTACACCTTC
TRBJ2-3 | TRBV6-1 | few | TRBD2 | CASSYQAGVPQYF | TGTGCCAGCAGTTATCAGGCGGGAGTACCGCAGTATTTT
TRBJ2-1 | TRBV7-6 | medium-sized | NA | CASSLTGESSYNEQFF | TGTGCCAGCAGCTTAACGGGTGAGAGCTCCTACAATGAGCAGTTCTTC
TRBJ2-6 | TRBV11-3 | NA | TRBD1 | CASSPRDREAIGANVLTF | TGTGCCAGCAGCCCCAGGGACAGGGAAGCGATTGGGGCCAACGTCCTGACTTTC
TRBJ2-1 | TRBV12-3/TRBV12-4 | hyperexpanded | TRBD1 | CASSYRQGGSYNEQFF | TGTGCCAGCAGTTACCGACAGGGTGGCTCCTACAATGAGCAGTTCTTC
TRBJ2-7 | TRBV7-3 | large | NA | CASRRVPEQYF | TGTGCCAGCAGACGAGTACCTGAGCAGTACTTC
TRBJ2-7 | TRBV11-2 | once | TRBD1 | CASSSLGQGPYEQYF | TGTGCCAGCAGCTCCTTAGGACAGGGCCCTTACGAGCAGTACTTC
TRBJ1-4 | TRBV7-6 | NA | NA | CASSPEGTMGEKLFF | TGTGCCAGCAGCCCCGAAGGGACCATGGGAGAAAAACTGTTTTTT
TRBJ1-1 | TRBV27 | NA | TRBD1 | CASSLNRGSTEAFF | TGTGCCAGCAGTTTAAACAGGGGGTCCACTGAAGCTTTCTTT
TRBJ2-1 | TRBV5-4 | many | NA | CASSLGGSSYNEQFF | TGTGCCAGCAGCTTAGGGGGGAGCTCCTACAATGAGCAGTTCTTC
TRBJ2-5 | TRBV27 | NA | NA | CASSPGHLTQKTQYF | TGTGCCAGCAGTCCGGGACACTTAACCCAAAAGACCCAGTACTTC
TRBJ2-1 | TRBV6-5 | NA | NA | CASSWGRTTQEQFF | TGTGCCAGCAGTTGGGGGAGGACTACCCAGGAGCAGTTCTTC